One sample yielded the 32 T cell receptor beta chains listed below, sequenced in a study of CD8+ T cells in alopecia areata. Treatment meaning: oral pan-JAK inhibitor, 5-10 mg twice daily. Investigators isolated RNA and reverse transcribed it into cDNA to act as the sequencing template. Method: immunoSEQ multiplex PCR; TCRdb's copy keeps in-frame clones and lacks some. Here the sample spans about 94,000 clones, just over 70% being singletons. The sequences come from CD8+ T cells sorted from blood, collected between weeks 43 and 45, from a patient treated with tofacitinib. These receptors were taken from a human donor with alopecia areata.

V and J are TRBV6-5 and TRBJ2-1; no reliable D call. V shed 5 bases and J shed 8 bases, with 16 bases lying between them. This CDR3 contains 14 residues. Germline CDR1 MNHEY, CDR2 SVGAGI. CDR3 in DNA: TGTGCCAGCAGTATAAATTCCCCTTTTGATGAGCAGTTCTTC. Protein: CASSINSPFDEQFF.

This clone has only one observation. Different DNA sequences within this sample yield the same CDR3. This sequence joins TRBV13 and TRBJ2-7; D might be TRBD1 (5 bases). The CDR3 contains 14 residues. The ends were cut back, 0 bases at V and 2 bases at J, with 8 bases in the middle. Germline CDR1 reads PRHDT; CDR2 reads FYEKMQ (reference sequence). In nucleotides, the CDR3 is TGTGCCAGCAGCTTAGGTGGGGCCCCCTACGAGCAGTACTTC. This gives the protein CASSLGGAPYEQYF.

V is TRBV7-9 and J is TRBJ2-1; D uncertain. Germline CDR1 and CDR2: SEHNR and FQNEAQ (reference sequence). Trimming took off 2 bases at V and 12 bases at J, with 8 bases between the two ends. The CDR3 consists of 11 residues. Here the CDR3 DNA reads TGTGCCAGCAGCTTACCCCCAGTGCAGTTCTTC. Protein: CASSLPPVQFF.

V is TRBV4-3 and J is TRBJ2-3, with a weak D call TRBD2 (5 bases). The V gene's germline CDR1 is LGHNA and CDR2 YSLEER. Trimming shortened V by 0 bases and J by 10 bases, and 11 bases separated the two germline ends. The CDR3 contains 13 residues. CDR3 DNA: TGCGCCAGCAGCCAAGATGGAGGAAGTCCGCAGTATTTT. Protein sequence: CASSQDGGSPQYF.

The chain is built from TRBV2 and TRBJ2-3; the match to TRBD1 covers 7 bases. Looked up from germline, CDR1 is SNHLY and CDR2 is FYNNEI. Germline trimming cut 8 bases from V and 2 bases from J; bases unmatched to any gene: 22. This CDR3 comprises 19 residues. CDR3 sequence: CASPSETGNAVSFTDTQYF. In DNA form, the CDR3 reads TGTGCCAGCCCGAGTGAGACAGGGAATGCCGTTAGCTTCACAGATACGCAGTATTTT.

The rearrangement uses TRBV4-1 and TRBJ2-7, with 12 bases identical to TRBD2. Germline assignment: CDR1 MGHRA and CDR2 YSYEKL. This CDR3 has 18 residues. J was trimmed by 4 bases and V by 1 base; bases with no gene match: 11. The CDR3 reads CASSQGPASGGASYEQYF. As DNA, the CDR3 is TGCGCCAGCAGCCAAGGTCCGGCTAGCGGGGGGGCATCGTACGAGCAGTACTTC.

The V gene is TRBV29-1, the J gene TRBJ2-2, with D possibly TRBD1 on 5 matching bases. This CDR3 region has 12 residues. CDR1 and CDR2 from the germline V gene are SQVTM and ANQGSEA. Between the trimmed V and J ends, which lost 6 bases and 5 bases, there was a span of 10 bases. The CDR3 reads CSVPKGTGELFF. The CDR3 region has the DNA TGCAGCGTCCCCAAGGGGACCGGGGAGCTGTTTTTT.

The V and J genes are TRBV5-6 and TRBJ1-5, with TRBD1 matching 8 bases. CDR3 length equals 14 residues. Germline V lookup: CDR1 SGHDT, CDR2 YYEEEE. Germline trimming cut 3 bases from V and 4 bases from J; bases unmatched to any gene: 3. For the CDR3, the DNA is TGTGCCAGCAGCTCGAACAGGGGGAATCAGCCCCAGCATTTT. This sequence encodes CASSSNRGNQPQHF.

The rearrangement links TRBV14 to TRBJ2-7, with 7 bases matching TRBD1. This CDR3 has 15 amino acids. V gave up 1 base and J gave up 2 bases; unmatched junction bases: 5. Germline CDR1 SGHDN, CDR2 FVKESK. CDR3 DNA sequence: TGTGCCAGCAGCCAAGGACAGGGTGGACCCTACGAGCAGTACTTC. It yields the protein CASSQGQGGPYEQYF.

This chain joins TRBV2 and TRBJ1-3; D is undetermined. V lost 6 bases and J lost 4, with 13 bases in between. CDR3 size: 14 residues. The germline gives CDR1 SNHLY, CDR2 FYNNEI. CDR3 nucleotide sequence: TGTGCCAGCAGCCCCGACATCGACGGAAACACCATATATTTT. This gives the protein CASSPDIDGNTIYF.

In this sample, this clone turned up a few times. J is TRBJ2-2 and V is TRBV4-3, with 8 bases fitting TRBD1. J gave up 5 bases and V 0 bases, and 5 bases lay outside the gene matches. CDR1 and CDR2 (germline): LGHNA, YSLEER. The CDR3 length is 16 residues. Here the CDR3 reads CASSQDGTGGTGELFF. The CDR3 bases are TGCGCCAGCAGCCAAGACGGGACAGGAGGTACCGGGGAGCTGTTTTTT.

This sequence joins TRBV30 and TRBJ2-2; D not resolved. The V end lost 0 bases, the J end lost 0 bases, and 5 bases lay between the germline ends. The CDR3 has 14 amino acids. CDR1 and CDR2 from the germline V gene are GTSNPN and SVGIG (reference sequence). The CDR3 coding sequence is TGTGCCTGGAGTGTACGGGCGAACACCGGGGAGCTGTTTTTT. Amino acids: CAWSVRANTGELFF.

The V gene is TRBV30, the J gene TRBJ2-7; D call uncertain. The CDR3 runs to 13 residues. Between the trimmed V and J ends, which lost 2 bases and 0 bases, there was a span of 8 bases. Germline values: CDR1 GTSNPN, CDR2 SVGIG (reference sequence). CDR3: CAWSPSTSYEQYF. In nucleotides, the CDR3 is TGTGCCTGGAGTCCCAGTACCTCCTACGAGCAGTACTTC.

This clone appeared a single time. DNA of the CDR3: TGCGCCAGCAGCCGGACTAGCGGGGACACAGATACGCAGTATTTT. The encoded protein is CASSRTSGDTDTQYF. V gene TRBV4-3 combines with J gene TRBJ2-3; 12 nucleotides agree with TRBD2. With 4 bases clipped from V and 2 bases from J, the junction kept 1 base outside the gene matches. CDR3 length: 15 residues. Germline V lookup: CDR1 LGHNA, CDR2 YSLEER.

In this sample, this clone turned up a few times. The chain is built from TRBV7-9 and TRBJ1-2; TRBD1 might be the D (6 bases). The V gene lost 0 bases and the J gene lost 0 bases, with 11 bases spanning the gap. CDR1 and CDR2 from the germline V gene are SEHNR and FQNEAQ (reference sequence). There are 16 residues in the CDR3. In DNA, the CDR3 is TGTGCCAGCAGCTTAGCCACAGGGCCGACTAACTATGGCTACACCTTC. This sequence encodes CASSLATGPTNYGYTF. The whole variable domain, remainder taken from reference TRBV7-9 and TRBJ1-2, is DTGVSQNPRHKITKRGQNVTFRCDPISEHNRLYWYRQTLGQGPEFLTYFQNEAQLEKSRLLSDRFSAERPKGSFSTLEIQRTEQGDSAMYLCASSLATGPTNYGYTFGSGTRLTVV.

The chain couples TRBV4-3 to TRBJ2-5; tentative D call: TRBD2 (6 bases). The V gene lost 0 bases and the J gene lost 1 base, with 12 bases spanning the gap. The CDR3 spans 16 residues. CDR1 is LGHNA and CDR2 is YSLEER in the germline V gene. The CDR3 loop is CASSQDRGRPQETQYF. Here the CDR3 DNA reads TGCGCCAGCAGCCAAGATCGGGGGAGACCCCAAGAGACCCAGTACTTC.

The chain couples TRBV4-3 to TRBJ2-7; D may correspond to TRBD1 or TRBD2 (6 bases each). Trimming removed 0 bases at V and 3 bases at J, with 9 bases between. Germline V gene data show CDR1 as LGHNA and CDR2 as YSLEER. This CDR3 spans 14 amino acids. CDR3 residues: CASSQDRGDYEQYF. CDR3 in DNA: TGCGCCAGCAGCCAAGATAGGGGGGACTACGAGCAGTACTTC.

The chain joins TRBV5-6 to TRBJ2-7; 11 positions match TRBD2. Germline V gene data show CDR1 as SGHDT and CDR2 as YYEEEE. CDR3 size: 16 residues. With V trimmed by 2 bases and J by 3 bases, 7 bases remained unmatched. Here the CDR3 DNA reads TGTGCCAGCAGCTTACTAGCGGGGGTGAGCGTCTACGAGCAGTACTTC. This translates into CASSLLAGVSVYEQYF.

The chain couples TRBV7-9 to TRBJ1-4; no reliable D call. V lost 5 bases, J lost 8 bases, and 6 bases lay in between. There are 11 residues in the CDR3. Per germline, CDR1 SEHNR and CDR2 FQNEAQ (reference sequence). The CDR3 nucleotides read TGTGCCAGCAGCCCTAGCGAAAAACTGTTTTTT. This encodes CASSPSEKLFF.

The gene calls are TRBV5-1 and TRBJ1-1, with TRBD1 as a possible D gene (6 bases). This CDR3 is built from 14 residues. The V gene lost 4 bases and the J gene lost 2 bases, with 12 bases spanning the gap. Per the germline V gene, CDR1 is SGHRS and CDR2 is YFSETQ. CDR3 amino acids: CASSPWTANTEAFF. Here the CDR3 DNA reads TGCGCCAGCAGCCCCTGGACAGCAAACACTGAAGCTTTCTTT.

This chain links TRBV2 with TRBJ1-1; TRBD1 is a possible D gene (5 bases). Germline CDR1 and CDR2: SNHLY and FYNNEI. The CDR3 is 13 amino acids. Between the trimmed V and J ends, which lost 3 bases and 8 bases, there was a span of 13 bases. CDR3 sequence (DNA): TGTGCCAGCAGTGACGGCGGGACGTCAGAAGCTTTCTTT. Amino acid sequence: CASSDGGTSEAFF.

The CDR3 bases are TGTGCCAGCAGTCCGGACAGGGGGTCCGGGGAGCTGTTTTTT. Translated, it gives CASSPDRGSGELFF. The gene calls are TRBV7-9 and TRBJ2-2; 10 bases are a match to TRBD1. CDR1 is SEHNR and CDR2 is FQNEAQ in the germline V gene (reference sequence). The CDR3 extends over 14 amino acids. After removal of 6 bases from V and 6 bases from J, the junction contained 4 bases not matched to a gene.

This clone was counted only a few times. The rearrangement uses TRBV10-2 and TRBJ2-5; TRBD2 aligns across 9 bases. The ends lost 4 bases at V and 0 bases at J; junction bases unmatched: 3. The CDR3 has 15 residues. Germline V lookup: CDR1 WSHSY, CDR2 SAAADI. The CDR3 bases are TGCGCCAGCAGTGTCAGCGGGGGGTACCAAGAGACCCAGTACTTC. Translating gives CASSVSGGYQETQYF.

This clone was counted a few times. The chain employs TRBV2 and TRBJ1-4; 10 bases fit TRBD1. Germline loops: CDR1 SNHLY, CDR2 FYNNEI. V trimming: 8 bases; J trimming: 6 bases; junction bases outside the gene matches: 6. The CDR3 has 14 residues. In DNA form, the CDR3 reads TGTGCCAGCGGCCCGGGACAGGGGTATGAAAAACTGTTTTTT. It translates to CASGPGQGYEKLFF. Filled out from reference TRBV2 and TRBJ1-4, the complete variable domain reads EPEVTQTPSHQVTQMGQEVILRCVPISNHLYFYWYRQILGQKVEFLVSFYNNEISEKSEIFDDQFSVERPDGSNFTLKIRSTKLEDSAMYFCASGPGQGYEKLFFGSGTQLSVL.

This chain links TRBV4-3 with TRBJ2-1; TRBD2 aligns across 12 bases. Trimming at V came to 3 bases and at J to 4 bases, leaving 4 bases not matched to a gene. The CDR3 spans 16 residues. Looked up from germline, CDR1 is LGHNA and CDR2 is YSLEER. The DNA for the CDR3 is TGCGCCAGCAGCCAGCTAACTAGCGGGGGGTACAATGAGCAGTTCTTC. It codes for CASSQLTSGGYNEQFF.

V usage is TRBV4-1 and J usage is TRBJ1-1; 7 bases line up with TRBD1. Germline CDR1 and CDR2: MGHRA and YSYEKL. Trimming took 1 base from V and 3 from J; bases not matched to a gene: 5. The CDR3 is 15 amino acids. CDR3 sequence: CASSQVQGSYTEAFF. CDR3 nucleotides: TGCGCCAGCAGCCAAGTACAGGGGAGTTACACTGAAGCTTTCTTT.

The CDR3 is CASSMPGEGTEAFF. The CDR3 bases are TGTGCCAGCAGCATGCCAGGGGAGGGCACTGAAGCTTTCTTT. The rearrangement joins TRBV7-9 to TRBJ1-1; a weak D match, TRBD1 (6 bases). This CDR3 contains 14 residues. Trimming pared 5 bases from V and 4 bases from J, leaving 14 bases between. Germline CDR1 reads SEHNR; CDR2 reads FQNEAQ (reference sequence).

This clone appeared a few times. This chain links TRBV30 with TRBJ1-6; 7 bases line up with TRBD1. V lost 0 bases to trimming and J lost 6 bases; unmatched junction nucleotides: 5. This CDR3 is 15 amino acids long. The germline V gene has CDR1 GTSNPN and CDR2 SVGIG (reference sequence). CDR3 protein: CAWSVQGSSNSPLHF. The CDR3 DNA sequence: TGTGCCTGGAGTGTACAGGGGTCCAGTAATTCACCCCTCCACTTT.

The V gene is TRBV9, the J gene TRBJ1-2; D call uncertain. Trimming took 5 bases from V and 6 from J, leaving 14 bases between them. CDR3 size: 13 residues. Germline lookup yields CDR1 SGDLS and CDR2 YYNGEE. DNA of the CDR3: TGTGCCAGCAGGAACTCACCAAAAGATGGCTACACCTTC. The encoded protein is CASRNSPKDGYTF.

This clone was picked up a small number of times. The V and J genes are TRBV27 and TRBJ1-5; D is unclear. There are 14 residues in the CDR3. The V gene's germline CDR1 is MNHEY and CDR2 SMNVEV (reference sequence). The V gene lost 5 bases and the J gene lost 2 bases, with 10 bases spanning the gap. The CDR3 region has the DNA TGTGCCAGCAGTGTCGGATGGGGCAATCAGCCCCAGCATTTT. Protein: CASSVGWGNQPQHF.

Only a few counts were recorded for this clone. CDR3 sequence reads: CSARENNEQFF. As DNA, the CDR3 is TGCAGTGCTAGGGAGAACAATGAGCAGTTCTTC. The V gene is TRBV20-1, the J gene TRBJ2-1; D ambiguous. Per the germline V gene, CDR1 is DFQATT and CDR2 is SNEGSKA (reference sequence). The V end was cut by 3 bases, the J end by 5 bases, with 5 bases between. This CDR3 has 11 residues.

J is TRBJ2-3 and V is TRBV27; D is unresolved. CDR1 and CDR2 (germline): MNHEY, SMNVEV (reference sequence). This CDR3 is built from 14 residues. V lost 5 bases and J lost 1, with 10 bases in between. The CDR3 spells CASSIRPGTDTQYF. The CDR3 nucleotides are TGTGCCAGCAGTATCCGGCCTGGCACAGATACGCAGTATTTT.